The rows below give T cell receptor beta chains drawn from one sample of a study of identical twins. Each CDR3 protein is one row after TCRdb ran MiXCR on the 5' RACE reads. In the table there are about 530,000 distinct CDR3 sequences, 13% to 15% of which are singletons. The data also belong to a second study, concerning yellow fever vaccine responses in identical twins.

Sequenced input: CD4+ T cells sorted from blood. These receptors were obtained from a woman aged 18-29 years in good health. Each CDR3 is given with its conserved first and last residue. D genes are given only for firm matches. Rows may omit the clone size; those that give it use once, few, many or a size class.

J	size	V	D	CDR3	DNA
TRBJ2-2	NA	TRBV2	NA	CASRDSSNTGELFF	TGTGCCAGCAGGGACAGCTCGAACACCGGGGAGCTGTTTTTT
TRBJ2-2	NA	TRBV7-9	NA	CASSPFPNTGELFF	TGTGCCAGCAGCCCGTTTCCCAACACCGGGGAGCTGTTTTTT
TRBJ2-1	few	TRBV20-1	TRBD2	CSARALAGSGNEQFF	TGCAGTGCTAGAGCACTAGCGGGCTCAGGCAATGAGCAGTTCTTC
TRBJ2-6	NA	TRBV3-1	TRBD1	CASSQTGARANVLTF	TGTGCCAGCAGCCAAACAGGGGCCAGGGCCAACGTCCTGACTTTC
TRBJ2-5	few	TRBV20-1	NA	CSAEGARETQYF	TGCAGTGCCGAAGGAGCGAGGGAGACCCAGTACTTC
TRBJ2-2	NA	TRBV29-1	TRBD2	CSVEGPSGGAGTGELFF	TGCAGCGTTGAAGGTCCCAGCGGGGGGGCGGGGACCGGGGAGCTGTTTTTT
TRBJ1-5	NA	TRBV2	NA	CASSADRWGNQPQHF	TGTGCCAGCAGTGCCGACAGATGGGGCAATCAGCCCCAGCATTTT
TRBJ1-1	few	TRBV4-2	TRBD1	CASSPLTGSDTEAFF	TGTGCCAGCAGCCCCCTGACAGGGTCGGACACTGAAGCTTTCTTT
TRBJ2-5	many	TRBV7-9	NA	CASREQETQYF	TGTGCCAGCAGGGAACAAGAGACCCAGTACTTC
TRBJ2-7	few	TRBV20-1	TRBD1	CSARGRARTGLPGYEQYF	TGCAGTGCTAGAGGACGGGCGCGGACAGGGCTGCCTGGTTACGAGCAGTACTTC
TRBJ2-5	few	TRBV2	NA	CASSQGGTETQYF	TGTGCCAGCAGCCAGGGAGGTACAGAGACCCAGTACTTC
TRBJ2-1	many	TRBV24-1	TRBD1	CATSDPRTGSSYNEQFF	TGTGCCACCAGTGATCCTCGGACAGGGAGCTCCTACAATGAGCAGTTCTTC
TRBJ2-7	NA	TRBV5-1	TRBD2	CASSFGLSIWTSGGSYEQYF	TGCGCCAGCAGCTTCGGTCTCTCAATCTGGACTAGCGGGGGTTCCTACGAGCAGTACTTC
TRBJ1-4	NA	TRBV29-1	TRBD1	CSGARDRGEKLFF	TGCAGCGGTGCCCGGGACAGGGGTGAAAAACTGTTTTTT
TRBJ2-7	few	TRBV2	TRBD1	CASTQTGSSYEQYF	TGTGCCAGCACCCAGACAGGGAGCTCCTACGAGCAGTACTTC
TRBJ1-2	few	TRBV5-1	NA	CASSSGGGNYGYTF	TGCGCCAGCAGCTCCGGAGGGGGGAACTATGGCTACACCTTC
TRBJ2-1	few	TRBV10-3	TRBD2	CAISESGGTSNEQFF	TGTGCCATCAGTGAGTCTGGGGGGACTAGCAATGAGCAGTTCTTC
TRBJ2-1	few	TRBV13	TRBD1	CASSSLWGQGANEQFF	TGTGCCAGCAGCTCCTTGTGGGGACAGGGGGCGAATGAGCAGTTCTTC